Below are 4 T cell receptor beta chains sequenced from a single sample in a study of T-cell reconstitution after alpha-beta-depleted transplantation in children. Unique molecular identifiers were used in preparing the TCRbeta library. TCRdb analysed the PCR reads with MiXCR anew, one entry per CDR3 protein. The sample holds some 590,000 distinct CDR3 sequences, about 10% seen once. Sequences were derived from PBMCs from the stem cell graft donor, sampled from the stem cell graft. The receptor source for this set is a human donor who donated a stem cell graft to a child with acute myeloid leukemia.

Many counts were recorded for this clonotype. The CDR3 sequence is CASSGQGTSTTQYF. The CDR3, as DNA: TGTGCCAGCAGCGGGCAGGGGACTAGTACGACCCAGTACTTC. This chain joins TRBV12-3 or TRBV12-4 and TRBJ2-5; 8 bases agree with TRBD2. With V trimmed by 6 bases and J by 7 bases, 10 bases remained unmatched. CDR3 size: 14 residues.

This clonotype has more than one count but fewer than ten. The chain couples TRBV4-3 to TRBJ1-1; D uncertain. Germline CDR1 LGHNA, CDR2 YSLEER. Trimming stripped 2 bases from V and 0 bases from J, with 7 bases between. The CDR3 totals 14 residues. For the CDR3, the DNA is TGCGCCAGCAGCCAATCACTGGTGAACACTGAAGCTTTCTTT. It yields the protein CASSQSLVNTEAFF.

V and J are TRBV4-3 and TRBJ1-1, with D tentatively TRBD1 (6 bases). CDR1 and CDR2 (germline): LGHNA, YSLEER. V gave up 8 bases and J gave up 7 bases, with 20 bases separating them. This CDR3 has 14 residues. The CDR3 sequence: CASGPKEGVGEAFF. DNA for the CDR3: TGCGCCAGCGGACCGAAGGAGGGGGTTGGTGAAGCTTTCTTT.

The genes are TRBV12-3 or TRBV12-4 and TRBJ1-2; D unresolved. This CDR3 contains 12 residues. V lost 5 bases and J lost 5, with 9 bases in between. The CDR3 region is CASSLLSYGYTF. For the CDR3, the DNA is TGTGCCAGCAGTCTACTGAGTTATGGCTACACCTTC.